This TCR beta chain is drawn from a study of OX40 agonist ivuxolimab in advanced cancers. For the study at large: Patients received intravenous ivuxolimab every 2 weeks at 0.01 to 10 mg/kg. The dose-escalation cohort was around 83% male, with a mean age of about 56 years, ranging about 23 to 90. Three individuals attained partial responses, comprising one hepatocellular carcinoma case and two cutaneous melanoma cases.

This CDR3 region has 12 residues. V lost 2 bases, J lost 15 bases, and 8 bases stayed unmatched. The germline CDR1 and CDR2 sequences are SGHNT and YYREEE (reference sequence). Sequencing used immunoSEQ multiplex PCR; TCRdb keeps in-frame clones, though not all of them. The sample contains over 80,000 clones, about 89% of which appear only once. The chain couples TRBV5-4 to TRBJ1-5; TRBD1 aligns across 7 bases. The clonotype comes from an adult with an advanced solid tumor such as melanoma, head and neck, liver or kidney cancer. This sample comprised CD4+ or CD8+ T cells sorted from blood, obtained in a trial of the OX40 agonist ivuxolimab. CDR3 protein: CASSLDRALPHF. The CDR3 DNA reads as TGTGCCAGCAGCTTAGACAGGGCTCTCCCGCATTTT.